This passage covers 6 T cell receptor beta chains from one sample sequenced in a study of blood T cells in healthy people across ages (dated by TCRdb to about 2015). Library creation used 5' RACE. TCRdb names Illumina HiSeq 2500 as the instrument used. A second PCR of roughly 7 to 11 cycles was performed with a sample-barcoded 5' primer and a J-beta primer mix. TCRdb ran its own pipeline on the public reads, namely fastp trimming at Q25 and MiXCR clone calling, and kept in-frame beta chains. Every distinct CDR3 protein forms one entry, paired with its most common genes and DNA. This sample gives 700,000 to 850,000 distinct CDR3 sequences in total; 35% to 40% of them show up just once. The ten most abundant clones make up under 15% of the sample. What was sequenced was blood. These receptor sequences come from a young man in good health.

This clonotype was observed a single time. A much larger clonotype is one base distant, so this may be a read error. J is TRBJ2-7 and V is TRBV4-3; the D gene is possibly TRBD2 (5 bases). The CDR3 loop spans 12 amino acids. The germline V gene has CDR1 LGHNA and CDR2 YSLEER. The CDR3 here is CTSSGRVYEQYF. In DNA, the CDR3 is TGCACCAGCAGCGGTAGGGTTTACGAGCAGTACTTC.

The V call is TRBV20-1, the J call TRBJ2-7, with D possibly TRBD2 on 5 matching bases. The J call may be mistaken, given a closer DNA end match to TRBJ2-5. Germline loops: CDR1 DFQATT, CDR2 SNEGSKA (reference sequence). The CDR3 covers 13 residues. CDR3 protein: CSARVPSMETQYF. The CDR3 DNA reads as TGCAGTGCTAGAGTTCCTAGCATGGAGACCCAGTACTTC.

As concerns this clonotype: This may come from a read error, since a much larger clone is one base off. The chain carries TRBV12-3 or TRBV12-4 and TRBJ2-5; D tentatively reads TRBD1 or TRBD2 (5 bases each). V gave up 6 bases and J gave up 5 bases, with 13 bases separating them. The CDR3 extends over 13 amino acids. CDR3 sequence: CASSWDLRETQYF. CDR3 in DNA: TGTGCCAGCAGCTGGGACCTAAGGGAGACCCAGTACTTC.

This chain links TRBV10-3 with TRBJ2-1; 12 bases align to TRBD2. The CDR3 runs to 15 residues. V dropped 4 bases and J dropped 8; count of bases not matched to a gene: 6. Germline CDR1 and CDR2: ENHRY and SYGVKD. DNA for the CDR3: TGTGCCATCAGTGGAACTAGCGGGAGGTTCGATGAGCAGTTCTTC. Translated: CAISGTSGRFDEQFF.

V and J are TRBV29-1 and TRBJ1-2, with TRBD1 matching 7 bases. V lost 6 bases, J lost 7 bases, and 8 bases stayed unmatched. Germline V gives CDR1 SQVTM, CDR2 ANQGSEA. This CDR3 is built from 12 residues. Written as DNA, the CDR3 is TGCAGCGTCCCTACAGGGGACGGTGGCTACACCTTC. Its translation is CSVPTGDGGYTF.

This clonotype was seen only a few times. The gene calls are TRBV6-5 and TRBJ1-1; D call uncertain. The CDR3 covers 14 residues. V was pared by 0 bases and J by 1 base, with 6 bases between. The germline V gene has CDR1 MNHEY and CDR2 SVGAGI. The CDR3 sequence: CASSYSRRNTEAFF. The CDR3 DNA sequence: TGTGCCAGCAGTTACTCGAGGCGGAACACTGAAGCTTTCTTT.